The text below deals with one TCR beta chain. The antigen remains undetermined. The data are from a study of cytomegalovirus exposure and HLA in healthy donors. About the research overall: From HLA-typed donors, an early data release held approximately 85 million unique TCRs. Overall study results and limits: Specificity for CMV antigens was confirmed in vitro for a few of the CMV-associated chains. Roughly uniform sequencing depth across donors was assumed, possibly incorrectly. Cytomegalovirus-associated TCR beta chains were listed, numbering some 170.

PCR primers comprised 60 Vbeta and 13 Jbeta primers. Here immunoSEQ multiplex PCR was the method, and the copy in TCRdb shows in-frame clones only, minus some. The table shows 180,000 or so clones, with 65% to 80% occurring only once. The length of the CDR3 is 15 residues. The germline V and J ends were trimmed by 4 bases and 2 bases, with 12 bases remaining between them. Germline values: CDR1 SGHRS, CDR2 YFSETQ. The sample comprised PBMCs. This sequence joins TRBV5-1 and TRBJ2-2, with a possible D match to TRBD2 (6 bases). This TCR was recovered from a woman aged 30 to 39 in good health and CMV-seropositive. The CDR3 spells CASSPGGPNTGELFF. The DNA of the CDR3 is TGCGCCAGCAGCCCCGGGGGTCCCAACACCGGGGAGCTGTTTTTT.